Presented here are 32 T cell receptor beta chains from one specimen sequenced in a study of tumor-infiltrating lymphocytes in primary liver carcinoma. Alongside blood RNA obtained from unsorted whole blood, germline DNA was also extracted. Starting material of 500 ng total RNA yielded TCR beta cDNA via a constant-region primer. ARM-PCR, slightly modified, supplied the TCR beta libraries through three nested multiplex PCR rounds. For approximately 11 cycles apiece, the opening two PCR rounds ran with TRBV1-TRBV30 forward primers and a C-beta reverse primer. TCRdb reprocessed the multiplex PCR reads via MiXCR and lists one record per CDR3 protein. The top ten clones hold over 15% of a sample with around 330,000 distinct CDR3 sequences, about 50% of them seen once. Sequencing input: peripheral blood. These receptors all stem from a woman aged 25 to 45 with primary liver carcinoma and hepatitis B virus infection.

Comments on this clonotype: This clone may be a read error of a much larger clone one base away. This chain uses TRBV29-1 with TRBJ1-5; the D gene is possibly TRBD1 (5 bases). The V gene's germline CDR1 is SQVTM and CDR2 ANQGSEA. The CDR3 covers 13 residues. CDR3 sequence (DNA): TGCGGCGTGGCAGGGAATACCAATCAGCCCCAGCATTTT. Protein product: CGVAGNTNQPQHF. The entire variable domain, with the rest obtained from reference TRBV29-1 and TRBJ1-5, is as follows: SAVISQKPSRDICQRGTSLTIQCQVDSQVTMMFWYRQQPGQSLTLIATANQGSEATYESGFVIDKFPISRPNLTFSTLTVSNMSPEDSSIYLCGVAGNTNQPQHFGDGTRLSIL.

The V and J genes are TRBV5-4 and TRBJ2-2, with 14 bases fitting TRBD2. CDR1 is SGHNT, CDR2 YYREEE, per germline (reference sequence). V was pared by 4 bases and J by 5 bases, with 4 bases of the junction left unmatched. This CDR3 region has 16 residues. This chain's CDR3 is CASSGGTSGRTGELFF. CDR3 sequence (DNA): TGTGCCAGCAGCGGGGGGACTAGCGGGAGAACCGGGGAGCTGTTTTTT.

The chain carries TRBV28 and TRBJ2-2; 12 bases map to TRBD2. The V gene's germline CDR1 is MDHEN and CDR2 SYDVKM. This CDR3 has 15 residues. The V and J ends lost 6 bases and 3 bases, in that order; junction bases with no gene match: 2. This CDR3 reads CASSPSGRDTGELFF. DNA for the CDR3: TGTGCCAGCAGCCCTAGCGGGAGGGACACCGGGGAGCTGTTTTTT.

A word on this clonotype: A much larger clonotype is one base distant, so this may be a read error. CDR3: CSVEAMGQAGGEQFF. Written as DNA, the CDR3 is TGCAGCGTTGAAGCCATGGGACAGGCCGGTGGTGAGCAGTTCTTC. This chain uses TRBV29-1 with TRBJ2-1; 8 bases are shared with TRBD1. Losses at the gene ends were 1 base for V and 9 bases for J; bases not matched to a gene: 11. The CDR3 sequence is 15 residues long. CDR1 and CDR2 from the germline V gene are SQVTM and ANQGSEA.

Comments on this clonotype: A much more abundant neighbour one base away suggests this may be a read error. The CDR3 region has the DNA TGTGCCAGCAGCCAGACAGGGGAGACCCAGTACTTC. It translates to CASSQTGETQYF. This chain joins TRBV12-3 or TRBV12-4 and TRBJ2-5, with 7 bases identical to TRBD1. This CDR3 has 12 amino acids. Trimming at V came to 6 bases and at J to 5 bases, leaving 3 bases not matched to a gene.

This chain connects TRBV30 to TRBJ1-1; the D is unclear. The CDR3 spans 13 residues. Germline CDR1 GTSNPN, CDR2 SVGIG (reference sequence). V was cut by 7 bases and J by 1 base, with 13 bases left in between. CDR3 in amino acids: CALTQQENTEAFF. The CDR3 nucleotides are TGTGCCTTGACGCAGCAGGAGAACACTGAAGCTTTCTTT.

Notes on this clonotype: A much larger clone lies one base from this, so it may be a read error. The rearrangement joins TRBV28 to TRBJ2-5; D gene ambiguous. CDR3 length: 15 residues. CDR1 MDHEN and CDR2 SYDVKM come from the germline V gene. Trimming took 1 base from V and 7 from J, leaving 16 bases between them. The CDR3 DNA follows: TGTGCCAGCAGTTTATCAGCCAGGCGGTTAGGGACCCAGTACTTC. Encoded protein: CASSLSARRLGTQYF.

Regarding this clonotype: With a much larger clone just one base away, this may be a read error. V and J are TRBV12-3 or TRBV12-4 and TRBJ2-7, with 10 bases fitting TRBD2. The CDR3 loop spans 15 amino acids. The CDR3 is CTSSLVSGRAYEQYF. CDR3 DNA sequence: TGTACCAGCAGTTTAGTAAGCGGGAGGGCCTACGAGCAGTACTTC.

This clonotype was counted only a few times. CDR3 sequence reads: CASSPQGGRLGIQYF. CDR3 in DNA: TGTGCCAGCAGTCCCCAGGGGGGGAGGTTAGGCATTCAGTACTTC. The chain carries TRBV12-3 or TRBV12-4 and TRBJ2-4; D possibly uses TRBD1 or TRBD2 (7 bases each). The CDR3 extends over 15 amino acids. V was pared by 5 bases and J by 9 bases, with 20 bases between.

V gene TRBV20-1 combines with J gene TRBJ2-7; TRBD2 aligns across 11 bases. From germline, CDR1 is DFQATT and CDR2 SNEGSKA (reference sequence). Trimming removed 6 bases from V and 2 bases from J; junction bases left unmatched: 6. The CDR3 is 14 amino acids. The DNA of the CDR3 is TGCAGTGCCGTGACTAGCGGGACGACCTACGAGCAGTACTTC. This encodes CSAVTSGTTYEQYF.

Of note for this clonotype: Relative to the germline gene, one junction end is altered; a read error may explain this. V gene TRBV6-5 combines with J gene TRBJ2-1; 9 positions match TRBD1. The CDR3 sequence is 16 residues long. The germline gives CDR1 MNHEY, CDR2 SVGAGI. The CDR3 sequence is CASSRNRDRVRNVQFF. CDR3 nucleotide sequence: TGTGCTAGCAGCCGAAACCGGGACAGGGTGAGGAATGTGCAGTTCTTC.

As for this clonotype: The conserved final phenylalanine or tryptophan is absent from the CDR3, which likely points to a read error. Because the CDR3's place on the DNA is in doubt, the DNA is left out and the CDR3 is given as listed by TCRdb. This chain connects TRBV11-2 to TRBJ2-3; the table's D call, TRBD2, was not checked against the DNA. The CDR3 contains 16 residues when both ends are counted. Germline values: CDR1 SGHAT, CDR2 FQNNGV. CDR3: CASSLGLAGRERPSTS.

The sample holds one count of this clonotype. Just one base apart from a much larger clone, this may be a read error. The rearrangement joins TRBV29-1 to TRBJ2-7; TRBD2 agrees at 9 bases. From germline, CDR1 is SQVTM and CDR2 ANQGSEA. This CDR3 region has 17 residues. CDR3 residues: CSIEQSRAGLALGEQYF. The CDR3, as DNA: TGCAGCATTGAACAGTCCCGGGCGGGACTAGCCCTTGGGGAGCAGTACTTC.

This clonotype has only one observation. Given a much more abundant clone one base away, this may be a read error. The genes are TRBV12-3 or TRBV12-4 and TRBJ2-7, with D perhaps TRBD2 (5 bases). The CDR3 spans 12 residues. Deletions cut 6 bases from V and 7 bases from J, with 13 bases between. The CDR3 region is CASRVGGQEQYF. In nucleotides, the CDR3 is TGTGCCAGCAGAGTTGGAGGTCAGGAGCAGTACTTC.

In this sample, this clonotype turned up a few times. The chain couples TRBV6-6 to TRBJ2-7; D may be TRBD1 (6 bases). The CDR3 covers 14 residues. Germline V lookup: CDR1 MNHNY, CDR2 SVGAGI (reference sequence). V dropped 8 bases and J dropped 0 bases, with 14 bases sitting between them. In DNA form, the CDR3 reads TGTGCCAGCTTTCGGGACACCCTCTCCTACGAGCAGTACTTC. Translated: CASFRDTLSYEQYF.

Only a few counts were recorded for this clonotype. With a much larger clone just one base away, this may be a read error. The chain recombines TRBV29-1 with TRBJ2-5, with D hard to call. The CDR3 spans 11 residues. V dropped 2 bases and J dropped 5 bases, with 6 bases sitting between them. In germline, CDR1 is SQVTM, CDR2 ANQGSEA. The CDR3 is CSVESGETQYF. Here the CDR3 DNA reads TGCAGCGTTGAATCGGGCGAGACCCAGTACTTC.

The CDR3 is CASTPLTGGTGELFF. CDR3 bases: TGCGCCAGCACCCCCCTGACAGGGGGCACCGGGGAGCTGTTTTTT. V and J are TRBV4-1 and TRBJ2-2; 9 bases are a match to TRBD1. The germline gives CDR1 MGHRA, CDR2 YSYEKL. J gave up 4 bases and V 7 bases, and 7 bases lay outside the gene matches. This CDR3 region has 15 residues.

This clonotype has only a few counts. The rearrangement joins TRBV7-9 to TRBJ2-4; TRBD1 matches 7 bases. The germline V gene has CDR1 SEHNR and CDR2 FQNEAQ (reference sequence). The CDR3 loop spans 15 amino acids. The J segment lost 7 bases and the V segment lost 4 bases, leaving 10 bases of the junction unmatched. The CDR3 DNA reads TGTGCCAGCAGCTCCAGACAGGGCTTACCGAACATTCAGTACTTC. It encodes CASSSRQGLPNIQYF. Variable domain in full (rest from reference TRBV7-9 and TRBJ2-4): DTGVSQNPRHKITKRGQNVTFRCDPISEHNRLYWYRQTLGQGPEFLTYFQNEAQLEKSRLLSDRFSAERPKGSFSTLEIQRTEQGDSAMYLCASSSRQGLPNIQYFGAGTRLSVL.

As for this clonotype: It may be a read error: a sequence one base away is much more abundant. The rearrangement uses TRBV6-1 and TRBJ2-1, with D unresolved. The CDR3 consists of 11 residues. CDR1 and CDR2 (germline): MNHNS, SASEGT. This chain's CDR3 is CVSSEVYEQFF. The CDR3 nucleotides read TGTGTCAGCAGTGAAGTGTATGAGCAGTTCTTC.

In regard to this clonotype: At one of its ends the junction is not consistent with the germline gene, which may arise from a read error. This chain uses TRBV4-1 with TRBJ2-7, with 14 bases aligning to TRBD2. CDR3 length: 15 amino acids. The V gene's germline CDR1 is MGHRA and CDR2 YSYEKL. CDR3 loop: CAGSRGTSGSWEQYF. CDR3 sequence (DNA): TGCGCCGGCAGCCGAGGGACTAGCGGGAGCTGGGAGCAGTACTTC.

This clonotype was counted once. One end of the junction is discordant with germline, which a read error may explain. This chain links TRBV4-3 with TRBJ2-1; 7 positions match TRBD2. The CDR3 totals 14 residues. From germline, CDR1 is LGHNA and CDR2 YSLEER. CDR3 amino acids: CPSSHDPSTSSQFF. Here the CDR3 DNA reads TGCCCCAGCAGCCATGATCCTTCGACTAGCTCCCAGTTCTTC.

This clonotype has more than one count but fewer than ten. The J gene is TRBJ2-1, the V gene TRBV5-4; 10 positions agree with TRBD2. With 4 bases clipped from V and 4 bases from J, the junction kept 8 bases outside the gene matches. CDR3 length: 16 residues. Germline lookup yields CDR1 SGHNT and CDR2 YYREEE (reference sequence). This CDR3 reads CASSPSTSGTYNEQFF. The CDR3 region has the DNA TGTGCCAGCAGCCCTTCCACTAGCGGGACTTACAATGAGCAGTTCTTC. Supplemented by reference TRBV5-4 and TRBJ2-1, the full variable domain reads ETGVTQSPTHLIKTRGQQVTLRCSSQSGHNTVSWYQQALGQGPQFIFQYYREEENGRGNFPPRFSGLQFPNYSSELNVNALELDDSALYLCASSPSTSGTYNEQFFGPGTRLTVL.

In this sample, this clonotype turned up a few times. The chain combines TRBV7-9 with TRBJ1-5; D uncertain. Trimming removed 5 bases at V and 4 bases at J, with 9 bases between. CDR3 length: 13 amino acids. Germline values: CDR1 SEHNR, CDR2 FQNEAQ (reference sequence). The CDR3 nucleotides are TGTGCCAGCAGCCCGGAAATAAATCAGCCCCAGCATTTT. It codes for CASSPEINQPQHF.

A note on this clonotype: At one of its ends the junction is not consistent with the germline gene, which may arise from a read error. The chain carries TRBV6-5 and TRBJ2-1; maybe TRBD1 (6 bases). The CDR3 contains 16 residues. Germline V lookup: CDR1 MNHEY, CDR2 SVGAGI. CDR3 bases: TGTGCCAGCAGTTACGCAGGGGCTTGGTCCTACAATGAGCAGTCCTTC. It is translated as CASSYAGAWSYNEQSF.

This clonotype turned up a few times. This chain joins TRBV4-2 and TRBJ1-2, with D possibly matching TRBD1 (5 bases). This CDR3 contains 13 residues. The germline V and J ends were trimmed by 0 bases and 8 bases, with 10 bases remaining between them. Germline V gives CDR1 LGHNA, CDR2 YNFKEQ. Written as DNA, the CDR3 is TGTGCCAGCAGCCAAGATTGGGGCGGAGGCTACACCTTC. Protein: CASSQDWGGGYTF.

Of note for this clonotype: One end of the junction fails to match germline, which may point to a read error. The J gene is TRBJ2-1, the V gene TRBV11-3; TRBD2 agrees at 13 bases. The CDR3 sequence is 18 residues long. CDR1 and CDR2 (germline): SGHNT, YENEEA. The CDR3 sequence: CASSLLPGLAGQYNEQIF. DNA of the CDR3: TGTGCCAGTAGCTTATTACCGGGACTAGCGGGACAATACAATGAGCAGATCTTC.

In its sample, this clonotype was seen many times. The J gene is TRBJ1-1, the V gene TRBV6-5; D is undetermined. The V gene lost 6 bases and the J gene lost 5 bases, with 13 bases spanning the gap. Germline V lookup: CDR1 MNHEY, CDR2 SVGAGI. This CDR3 spans 13 amino acids. The CDR3 region is CASSQSIWTEAFF. Here the CDR3 DNA reads TGTGCCAGCAGCCAATCCATCTGGACTGAAGCTTTCTTT.

A word on this clonotype: Germline is not matched at one junction end, which may reflect a read error. The V gene is TRBV11-2, the J gene TRBJ1-3; no clear D. CDR1 and CDR2 (germline): SGHAT, FQNNGV. The length of the CDR3 is 14 residues. CDR3 bases: TGTGCCGGCAGCTTAGTTCTCTCTGCAAACACCATATATTTT. It codes for CAGSLVLSANTIYF.

In regard to this clonotype: This clone may be a read error of a much larger clone one base away. This chain uses TRBV29-1 with TRBJ2-7; D might be TRBD1 (6 bases). The germline CDR1 and CDR2 sequences are SQVTM and ANQGSEA. The CDR3 consists of 12 residues. The V and J ends lost 5 bases and 2 bases respectively, with 10 bases between them. The CDR3 sequence is CSVRDKAYEQYF. The CDR3 region has the DNA TGCAGCGTTAGGGACAAGGCCTACGAGCAGTACTTC.

This clonotype was recorded many times. V and J are TRBV11-2 and TRBJ2-3; D unclear. Between the trimmed V and J ends, which lost 1 base and 2 bases, there was a span of 4 bases. The CDR3 is 13 residues long. Germline-derived CDR1 and CDR2 are SGHAT and FQNNGV. The CDR3 DNA reads TGTGCCAGCAGCTTAGGGCTCACAGATACGCAGTATTTT. Its protein product is CASSLGLTDTQYF.

The chain is built from TRBV4-1 and TRBJ2-1; D not certain. With 0 bases removed from V and 1 base from J, the gap between germline ends came to 16 bases. The CDR3 covers 18 residues. Per the germline V gene, CDR1 is MGHRA and CDR2 is YSYEKL. CDR3 protein: CASSQDPSTMWSYNEQFF. Here the CDR3 DNA reads TGCGCCAGCAGCCAAGATCCCTCGACAATGTGGTCCTACAATGAGCAGTTCTTC.

The chain uses TRBV4-3 and TRBJ2-2; 8 positions agree with TRBD1. CDR1 is LGHNA, CDR2 YSLEER, per germline. The CDR3 covers 17 residues. After removal of 0 bases from V and 9 bases from J, the junction contained 12 bases not matched to a gene. The CDR3 region has the DNA TGCGCCAGCAGCCAAGAGGGGTATGGGACAGGTACCCGGGAGCTGTTTTTT. It specifies CASSQEGYGTGTRELFF.